This entry lists 24 T cell receptor beta chains sequenced from one sample in a study of lymphopenia after photon versus proton radiotherapy. Sequencing was performed with immunoSEQ multiplex PCR; in TCRdb, only in-frame clones are kept and a portion is missing. The sample contains around 70,000 clones, roughly 90% of which appear only once. The material was peripheral blood, obtained from a patient treated with photon-based radiotherapy. These receptors all stem from a woman in her seventies with pancreatic cancer.

This clone appeared once. V usage is TRBV29-1 and J usage is TRBJ2-7, with 8 nucleotides matching TRBD2. CDR1 and CDR2 from the germline V gene are SQVTM and ANQGSEA. This CDR3 comprises 15 residues. V shed 5 bases, J shed 5 bases, and the junction held 14 bases outside the gene matches. The CDR3 nucleotides are TGCAGCGTTCGTCCCAGCGGGAGTCTTTCGGACGAGCAGTACTTC. As protein: CSVRPSGSLSDEQYF.

This clone was counted between two and nine times. This chain links TRBV4-3 with TRBJ1-2; 9 nucleotides agree with TRBD1. From germline, CDR1 is LGHNA and CDR2 YSLEER. Trimming took 1 base from V and 7 from J; bases not matched to a gene: 7. The CDR3 contains 15 residues. The DNA for the CDR3 is TGCGCCAGCAGCCAAGGACAGGGGGTGGTGGGTGGCTACACCTTC. This encodes CASSQGQGVVGGYTF.

A few counts support this clone. Relative to the germline gene, one junction end is altered; a read error may explain this. V is TRBV7-7 and J is TRBJ2-1; possibly TRBD1 for D (6 bases). From germline, CDR1 is SSHAT and CDR2 FNYEAQ (reference sequence). There are 11 residues in the CDR3. The CDR3: CASSFRDKQFF. The CDR3 coding sequence is TGTGCTAGCAGCTTCCGGGACAAGCAGTTCTTC.

This clone was recorded only once. The rearrangement uses TRBV7-9 and TRBJ2-3; a possible D gene is TRBD1 (5 bases). Germline lookup yields CDR1 SEHNR and CDR2 FQNEAQ (reference sequence). Trimming took off 6 bases at V and 5 bases at J, with 12 bases between the two ends. The CDR3 totals 13 residues. The CDR3 region is CASRTQVIDTQYF. In DNA form, the CDR3 reads TGTGCCAGCAGAACACAGGTTATAGATACGCAGTATTTT.

The chain recombines TRBV15 with TRBJ2-6; D unclear. Germline CDR1 reads LNHNV; CDR2 reads YYDKDF (reference sequence). Trimming took off 2 bases at V and 2 bases at J, with 13 bases between the two ends. The CDR3 is 17 residues long. The CDR3 here is CATSRLRNKTGANVLTF. In DNA form, the CDR3 reads TGTGCCACCAGCAGACTCCGCAATAAAACTGGGGCCAACGTCCTGACTTTC.

The genes are TRBV6-6 and TRBJ1-2, with TRBD1 matching over 7 bases. CDR3 length: 13 residues. CDR1 and CDR2 (germline): MNHNY, SVGAGI (reference sequence). The V segment lost 2 bases and the J segment 7 bases; nucleotides outside the gene matches: 4. The CDR3 coding sequence is TGTGCCAGCAGTTACACAGGGGTGGGTGGCTACACCTTC. Translated: CASSYTGVGGYTF.

The CDR3 region is CSSGEETQYF. CDR3 bases: TGCAGTAGTGGGGAAGAGACCCAGTACTTC. The chain joins TRBV20-1 to TRBJ2-5; no definite D call. Germline values: CDR1 DFQATT, CDR2 SNEGSKA (reference sequence). CDR3 length: 10 amino acids. Trimming took 8 bases from V and 3 from J, leaving 7 bases between them.

The CDR3 protein is CASSIQGSGRKLFF. The CDR3 DNA reads TGTGCCAGCAGCATACAGGGGTCCGGTAGAAAACTGTTTTTT. The chain has TRBV6-5 and TRBJ1-4, with TRBD1 identical over 7 bases. The V segment lost 6 bases and the J segment 10 bases; nucleotides outside the gene matches: 11. Germline V gene data show CDR1 as MNHEY and CDR2 as SVGAGI. The CDR3 spans 14 residues.

The chain combines TRBV7-8 with TRBJ2-3; D gene unclear. V shed 6 bases and J shed 4 bases, with 14 bases lying between them. This CDR3 has 14 amino acids. Looked up from germline, CDR1 is SGHVS and CDR2 is FQNEAQ. The CDR3 DNA is TGTGCCAGCAGTTGGTTTATGGCCCCAGATACGCAGTATTTT. As protein: CASSWFMAPDTQYF.

This clone has just one count. The CDR3 sequence is CASSLGRNTEAFF. Here the CDR3 DNA reads TGTGCCAGCAGTTTGGGACGGAACACTGAAGCTTTCTTT. This chain uses TRBV6-4 with TRBJ1-1, with a tentative D call TRBD1 (5 bases). The CDR3 totals 13 residues. V was trimmed by 5 bases and J by 1 base, leaving 8 bases between them. Germline V gene lookup returns CDR1 MRHNA and CDR2 SNTAGT.

V gene TRBV5-4 combines with J gene TRBJ2-1; D gene uncertain. CDR1 SGHNT and CDR2 YYREEE come from the germline V gene (reference sequence). Trimming removed 0 bases at V and 5 bases at J, with 6 bases between. This CDR3 contains 13 residues. For the CDR3, the DNA is TGTGCCAGCAGCTTGGATGTCGACAATGAGCAGTTCTTC. Its translation is CASSLDVDNEQFF.

The chain carries TRBV7-9 and TRBJ1-4, with D unclear. V lost 5 bases and J 0 bases, leaving 10 bases between the germline ends. The CDR3 loop spans 15 amino acids. Germline V gives CDR1 SEHNR, CDR2 FQNEAQ (reference sequence). The CDR3 loop reads CASSPHTTTNEKLFF. CDR3 sequence (DNA): TGTGCCAGCAGCCCTCACACAACAACTAATGAAAAACTGTTTTTT.

The chain employs TRBV27 and TRBJ1-3, with TRBD1 as a possible D gene (5 bases). Germline V gives CDR1 MNHEY, CDR2 SMNVEV (reference sequence). Between the trimmed V and J ends, which lost 2 bases and 0 bases, there was a span of 8 bases. The CDR3 contains 15 residues. The CDR3 region is CASSLRGGSGNTIYF. The CDR3 DNA is TGTGCCAGCAGTTTACGGGGGGGCTCTGGAAACACCATATATTTT.

The chain is built from TRBV6-1 and TRBJ2-1; 12 bases agree with TRBD1. Germline CDR1 is MNHNS and CDR2 is SASEGT. V lost 2 bases, J lost 5 bases, and 10 bases stayed unmatched. The CDR3 totals 18 residues. The DNA for the CDR3 is TGTGCCAGCAGTGAAACGAGTGGGGGGACAGGGGGCCACAATGAGCAGTTCTTC. It codes for CASSETSGGTGGHNEQFF.

V gene TRBV29-1 combines with J gene TRBJ2-2, with 8 bases fitting TRBD2. V lost 5 bases, J lost 7 bases, and 9 bases stayed unmatched. Germline assignment: CDR1 SQVTM and CDR2 ANQGSEA. There are 14 residues in the CDR3. CDR3 sequence: CSVKAGEVNGELFF. The CDR3 DNA follows: TGCAGCGTTAAAGCGGGAGAGGTAAACGGGGAGCTGTTTTTT.

The chain recombines TRBV27 with TRBJ2-1, with D perhaps matching TRBD2 (6 bases). Germline V lookup: CDR1 MNHEY, CDR2 SMNVEV (reference sequence). The CDR3 runs to 13 residues. The V end lost 5 bases, the J end lost 4 bases, and 9 bases lay between the germline ends. CDR3 amino acids: CASSRDSYNEQFF. As DNA, the CDR3 is TGTGCCAGCAGTAGGGACTCGTACAATGAGCAGTTCTTC.

This chain uses TRBV28 with TRBJ1-1; 8 bases are shared with TRBD1. CDR3 length: 11 amino acids. Per the germline V gene, CDR1 is MDHEN and CDR2 is SYDVKM. V trimming: 9 bases; J trimming: 11 bases; junction bases outside the gene matches: 8. The CDR3 DNA reads as TGTGCCAGTTCACAGGGGGACGGGGCTTTCTTT. The encoded protein is CASSQGDGAFF. The full variable domain, its missing parts supplied by reference TRBV28 and TRBJ1-1, is DVKVTQSSRYLVKRTGEKVFLECVQDMDHENMFWYRQDPGLGLRLIYFSYDVKMKEKGDIPEGYSVSREKKERFSLILESASTNQTSMYLCASSQGDGAFFGQGTRLTVV.

The V gene is TRBV9, the J gene TRBJ1-2; TRBD1 matches 8 bases. V trimming: 4 bases; J trimming: 2 bases; junction bases outside the gene matches: 7. Germline CDR1 SGDLS, CDR2 YYNGEE. CDR3 length equals 15 residues. As DNA, the CDR3 is TGTGCCAGCAGCCCCCGACAGGGGACAAACTATGGCTACACCTTC. Residues: CASSPRQGTNYGYTF. Full variable domain (rest looked up from reference TRBV9 and TRBJ1-2): DSGVTQTPKHLITATGQRVTLRCSPRSGDLSVYWYQQSLDQGLQFLIQYYNGEERAKGNILERFSAQQFPDLHSELNLSSLELGDSALYFCASSPRQGTNYGYTFGSGTRLTVV.

This clone was counted a single time. The chain combines TRBV7-6 with TRBJ1-4, with D hard to call. In germline, CDR1 is SGHVS, CDR2 FNYEAQ. The V end lost 4 bases, the J end lost 7 bases, and 10 bases lay between the germline ends. The CDR3 spans 13 residues. CDR3 nucleotide sequence: TGTGCCAGCAGCTCCGCCTCAGGTGAAAAACTGTTTTTT. This translates into CASSSASGEKLFF.

The CDR3 sequence is CASSPRTGMGQPQHF. In DNA, the CDR3 is TGTGCCAGCAGTCCCCGAACAGGGATGGGCCAGCCCCAGCATTTT. This rearrangement joins TRBV28 to TRBJ1-5, with D possibly being TRBD1 (6 bases). CDR3 length equals 15 residues. Per germline, CDR1 MDHEN and CDR2 SYDVKM. V shed 5 bases and J shed 7 bases, with 18 bases lying between them.

The chain is built from TRBV7-3 and TRBJ2-3; possible D gene TRBD1, 5 bases. The length of the CDR3 is 16 residues. Trimming shortened V by 2 bases and J by 6 bases, and 18 bases separated the two germline ends. Germline V gives CDR1 SGHTA, CDR2 FQGTGA. The CDR3 here is CASSLGWGRDRDTQYF. The CDR3 DNA sequence: TGTGCCAGCAGCTTAGGGTGGGGCAGGGATCGTGATACGCAGTATTTT.

This chain uses TRBV6-1 with TRBJ1-3; D gene uncertain. The CDR3 extends over 15 amino acids. The germline gives CDR1 MNHNS, CDR2 SASEGT. The V end lost 3 bases, the J end lost 0 bases, and 9 bases lay between the germline ends. The CDR3 spells CASSDGRVSGNTIYF. The CDR3 DNA is TGTGCCAGCAGTGACGGACGGGTCTCTGGAAACACCATATATTTT.

This chain joins TRBV4-2 and TRBJ2-5, with 10 bases identical to TRBD1. Germline V gene data show CDR1 as LGHNA and CDR2 as YNFKEQ. This CDR3 is 16 amino acids long. The V segment lost 2 bases and the J segment 2 bases; nucleotides outside the gene matches: 5. The CDR3 here is CASSQSGTGAQETQYF. The CDR3 DNA sequence: TGTGCCAGCAGCCAATCCGGGACAGGGGCTCAAGAGACCCAGTACTTC.

The J gene is TRBJ2-4, the V gene TRBV28; no firm D call. Germline V gene data show CDR1 as MDHEN and CDR2 as SYDVKM. Trimming shortened V by 4 bases and J by 0 bases, and 16 bases separated the two germline ends. This CDR3 region has 17 residues. The CDR3 sequence is CASSSKVTPIAKNIQYF. CDR3 nucleotides: TGTGCCAGCAGTTCTAAGGTTACGCCTATAGCCAAAAACATTCAGTACTTC.